Presented here are 5 T cell receptor beta chains from one specimen sequenced in a study of response to subunit inactivated influenza vaccine (dated by TCRdb to 2016 to 2019). Libraries were constructed by RT-PCR. TCRdb records Illumina HiSeq 2500 as the sequencer. TCRdb itself trimmed the public reads at Q25 with fastp, ran MiXCR and retained productive beta chains. Each CDR3 protein gets just one entry, which takes the most common genes and DNA from the rows behind it. This sample holds around 530,000 distinct CDR3 sequences; more than 15% were observed only once. Of the sample, roughly 3.1% is held by the ten largest clones. This specimen was CD4+ T cells sorted from PBMCs, taken 23 to 25 months after vaccination. Receptors were obtained from a man aged 50-75 years who received an inactivated influenza vaccine. Donor details come from another sample of the same person, matched by shared clones.

This clonotype was picked up a small number of times. The chain recombines TRBV5-4 with TRBJ2-6, with D tentatively TRBD1 (6 bases). CDR1 and CDR2 (germline): SGHNT, YYREEE (reference sequence). The CDR3 is made up of 15 amino acids. V lost 4 bases and J lost 4, with 12 bases in between. In DNA, the CDR3 is TGTGCCAGCAGCGCCAGGGGTGGCGGGGCCAACGTCCTGACTTTC. Protein sequence: CASSARGGGANVLTF.

This clonotype was counted ten times or more. The chain has TRBV7-2 and TRBJ2-6, with 8 bases aligning to TRBD2. The CDR3 has 14 amino acids. The germline V gene encodes CDR1 SGHTA and CDR2 FQGNSA. V lost 5 bases, J lost 4 bases, and 1 base stayed unmatched. CDR3 protein: CASSRGGGANVLTF. In DNA form, the CDR3 reads TGTGCCAGCAGCCGGGGGGGAGGGGCCAACGTCCTGACTTTC.

This chain uses TRBV6-5 with TRBJ2-1; tentatively, D is TRBD2 (5 bases). Germline values: CDR1 MNHEY, CDR2 SVGAGI. V was cut by 0 bases and J by 0 bases, with 15 bases left in between. The CDR3 totals 18 residues. The CDR3: CASSYSIGGPPSYNEQFF. CDR3 nucleotides: TGTGCCAGCAGTTACTCGATTGGAGGACCCCCCTCCTACAATGAGCAGTTCTTC.

The sample holds a few counts of this clonotype. V gene TRBV5-6 combines with J gene TRBJ2-1, with unresolved D. Germline CDR1 reads SGHDT; CDR2 reads YYEEEE. Trimming cost V 2 bases and J 3 bases, with 9 bases left between them. The CDR3 sequence is 14 residues long. The CDR3 region is CASSLRALYNEQFF. As DNA, the CDR3 is TGTGCCAGCAGCTTACGGGCCCTCTACAATGAGCAGTTCTTC.

This chain links TRBV12-3 or TRBV12-4 with TRBJ1-5; TRBD1 is a possible D gene (6 bases). V lost 7 bases and J lost 0, with 10 bases in between. This CDR3 is 14 amino acids long. This CDR3 is CASKKGVSNQPQHF. The CDR3 DNA reads TGTGCCAGCAAAAAGGGGGTTAGCAATCAGCCCCAGCATTTT.